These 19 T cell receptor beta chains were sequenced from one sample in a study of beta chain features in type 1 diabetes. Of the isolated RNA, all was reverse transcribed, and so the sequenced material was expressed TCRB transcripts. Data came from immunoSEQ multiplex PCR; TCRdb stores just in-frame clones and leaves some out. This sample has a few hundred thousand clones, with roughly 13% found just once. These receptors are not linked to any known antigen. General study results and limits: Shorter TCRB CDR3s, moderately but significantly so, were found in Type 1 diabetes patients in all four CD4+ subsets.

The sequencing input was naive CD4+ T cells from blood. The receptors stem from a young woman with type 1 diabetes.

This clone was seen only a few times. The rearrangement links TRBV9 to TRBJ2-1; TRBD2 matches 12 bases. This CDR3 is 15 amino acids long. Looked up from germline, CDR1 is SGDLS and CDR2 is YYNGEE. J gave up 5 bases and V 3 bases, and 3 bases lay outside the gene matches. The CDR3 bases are TGTGCCAGCAGCGCTAGCGGGAGGGCTGACAATGAGCAGTTCTTC. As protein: CASSASGRADNEQFF.

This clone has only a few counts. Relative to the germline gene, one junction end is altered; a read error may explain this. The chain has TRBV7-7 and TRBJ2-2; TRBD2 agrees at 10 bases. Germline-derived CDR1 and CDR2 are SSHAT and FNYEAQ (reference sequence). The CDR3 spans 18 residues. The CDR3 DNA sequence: TGTGCTAGCAGCCCCCGCCAAGCGGGAGGGGTGAACACCGGGGAGCTGTTTTTT. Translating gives CASSPRQAGGVNTGELFF. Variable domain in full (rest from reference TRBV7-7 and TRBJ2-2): GAGVSQSPRYKVTKRGQDVTLRCDPISSHATLYWYQQALGQGPEFLTYFNYEAQPDKSGLPSDRFSAERPEGSISTLTIQRTEQRDSAMYRCASSPRQAGGVNTGELFFGEGSRLTVL.

CDR3 amino acids: CAGGQGNTGELFF. Written as DNA, the CDR3 is TGTGCCGGGGGACAGGGTAACACCGGGGAGCTGTTTTTT. V usage is TRBV11-2 and J usage is TRBJ2-2; 9 positions match TRBD1. Trimming took 11 bases from V and 2 from J; bases not matched to a gene: 3. CDR1 is SGHAT and CDR2 is FQNNGV in the germline V gene. There are 13 residues in the CDR3.

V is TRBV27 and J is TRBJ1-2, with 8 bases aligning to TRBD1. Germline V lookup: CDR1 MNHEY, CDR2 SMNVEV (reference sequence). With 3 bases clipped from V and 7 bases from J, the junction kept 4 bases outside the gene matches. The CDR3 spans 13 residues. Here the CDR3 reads CASSFTGGLGYTF. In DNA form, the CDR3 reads TGTGCCAGCAGTTTCACAGGGGGACTTGGCTACACCTTC.

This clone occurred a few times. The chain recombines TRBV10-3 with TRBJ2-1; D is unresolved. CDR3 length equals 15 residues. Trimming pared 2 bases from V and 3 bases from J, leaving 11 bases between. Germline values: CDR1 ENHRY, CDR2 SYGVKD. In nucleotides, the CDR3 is TGTGCCATCAGTGAGGGCCCCCCGCACTACAATGAGCAGTTCTTC. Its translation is CAISEGPPHYNEQFF.

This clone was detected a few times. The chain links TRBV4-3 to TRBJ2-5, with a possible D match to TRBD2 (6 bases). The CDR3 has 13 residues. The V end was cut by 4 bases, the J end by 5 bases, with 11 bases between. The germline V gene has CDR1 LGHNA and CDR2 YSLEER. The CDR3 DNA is TGCGCCAGCAGCCGGGGACTTCGGGAGACCCAGTACTTC. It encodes CASSRGLRETQYF.

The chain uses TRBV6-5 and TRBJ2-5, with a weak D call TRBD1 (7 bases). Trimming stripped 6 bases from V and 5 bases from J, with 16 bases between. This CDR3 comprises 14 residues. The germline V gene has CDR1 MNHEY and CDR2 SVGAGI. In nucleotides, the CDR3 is TGTGCCAGCAGCCCCAGGGGGGCAAGGGAGACCCAGTACTTC. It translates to CASSPRGARETQYF.

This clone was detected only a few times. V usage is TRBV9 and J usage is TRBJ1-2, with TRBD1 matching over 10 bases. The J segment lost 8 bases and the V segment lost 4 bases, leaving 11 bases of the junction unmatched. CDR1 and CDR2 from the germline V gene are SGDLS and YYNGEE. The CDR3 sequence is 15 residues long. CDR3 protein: CASSPRDRGLEGYTF. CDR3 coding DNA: TGTGCCAGCAGCCCCCGGGACAGGGGCTTAGAGGGCTACACCTTC.

CDR3 sequence (DNA): TGCGCCAGCAGCTCGCGAACCGGGACAGGGAACACAGATACGCAGTATTTT. Encoded protein: CASSSRTGTGNTDTQYF. The genes are TRBV5-1 and TRBJ2-3; 9 bases fit TRBD1. CDR3 length: 17 residues. The trim removed 3 bases at V and 2 bases at J, leaving 10 bases unmatched. Per the germline V gene, CDR1 is SGHRS and CDR2 is YFSETQ.

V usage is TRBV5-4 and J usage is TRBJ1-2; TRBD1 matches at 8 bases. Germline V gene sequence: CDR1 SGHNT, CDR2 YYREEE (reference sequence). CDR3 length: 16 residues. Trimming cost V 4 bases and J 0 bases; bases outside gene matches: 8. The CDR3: CASSPGGTQANYGYTF. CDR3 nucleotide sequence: TGTGCCAGCAGCCCAGGGGGCACACAAGCTAACTATGGCTACACCTTC.

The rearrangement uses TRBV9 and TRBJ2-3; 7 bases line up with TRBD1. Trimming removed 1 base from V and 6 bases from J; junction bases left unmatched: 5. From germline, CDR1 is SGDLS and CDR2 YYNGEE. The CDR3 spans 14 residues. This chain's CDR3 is CASSVSTGVDTQYF. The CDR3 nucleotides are TGTGCCAGCAGCGTATCTACAGGGGTGGATACGCAGTATTTT.

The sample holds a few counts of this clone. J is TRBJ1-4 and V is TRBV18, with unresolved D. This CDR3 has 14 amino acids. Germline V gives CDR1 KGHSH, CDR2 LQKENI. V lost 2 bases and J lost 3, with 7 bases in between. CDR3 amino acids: CASSPGAANEKLFF. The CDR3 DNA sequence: TGTGCCAGCTCACCAGGAGCAGCTAATGAAAAACTGTTTTTT.

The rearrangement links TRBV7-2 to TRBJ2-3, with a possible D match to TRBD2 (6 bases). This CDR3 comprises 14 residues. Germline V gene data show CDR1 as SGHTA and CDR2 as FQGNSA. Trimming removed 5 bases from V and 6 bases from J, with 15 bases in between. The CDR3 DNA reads TGTGCCAGCAGCCCCTGGGCTAGCGTGGATACGCAGTATTTT. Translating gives CASSPWASVDTQYF.

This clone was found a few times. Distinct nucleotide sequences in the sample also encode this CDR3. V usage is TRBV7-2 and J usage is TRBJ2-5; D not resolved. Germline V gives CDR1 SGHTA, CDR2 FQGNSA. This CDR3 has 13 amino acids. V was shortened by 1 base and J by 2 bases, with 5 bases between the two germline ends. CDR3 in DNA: TGTGCCAGCAGCTTAGGTCTTCAAGAGACCCAGTACTTC. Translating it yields CASSLGLQETQYF.

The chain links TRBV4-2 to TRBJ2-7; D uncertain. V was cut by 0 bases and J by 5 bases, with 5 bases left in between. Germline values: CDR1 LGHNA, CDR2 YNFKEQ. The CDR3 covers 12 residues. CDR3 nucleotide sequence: TGTGCCAGCAGCCAAGATCTCGACGAGCAGTACTTC. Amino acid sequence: CASSQDLDEQYF.

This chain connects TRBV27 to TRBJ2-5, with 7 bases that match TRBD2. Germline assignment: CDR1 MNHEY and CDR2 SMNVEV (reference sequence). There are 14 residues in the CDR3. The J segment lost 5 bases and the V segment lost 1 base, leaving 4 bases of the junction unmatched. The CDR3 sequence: CASSLWAGEETQYF. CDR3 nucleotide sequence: TGTGCCAGCAGTTTATGGGCGGGGGAGGAGACCCAGTACTTC.

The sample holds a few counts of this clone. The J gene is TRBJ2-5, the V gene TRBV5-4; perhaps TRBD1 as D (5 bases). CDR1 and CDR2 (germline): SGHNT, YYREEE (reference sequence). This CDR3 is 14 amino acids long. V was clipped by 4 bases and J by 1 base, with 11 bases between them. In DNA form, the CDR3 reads TGTGCCAGCAGCCCTACAGGAGTCCAAGAGACCCAGTACTTC. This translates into CASSPTGVQETQYF.

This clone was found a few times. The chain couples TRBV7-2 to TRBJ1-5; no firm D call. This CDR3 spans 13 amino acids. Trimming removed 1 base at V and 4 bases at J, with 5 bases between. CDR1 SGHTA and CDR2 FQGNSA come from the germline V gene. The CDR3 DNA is TGTGCCAGCAGCTTAGTCAGTAATCAGCCCCAGCATTTT. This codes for CASSLVSNQPQHF.

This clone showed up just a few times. As DNA, the CDR3 is TGTGCCAGCAGCTTAGGAGCGGGAATGGTAGATACGCAGTATTTT. It encodes CASSLGAGMVDTQYF. J is TRBJ2-3 and V is TRBV11-2; 7 bases are shared with TRBD2. The V gene end was trimmed by 1 base and the J gene end by 5 bases; junction bases not matched to a gene: 6. Germline CDR1 SGHAT, CDR2 FQNNGV. The CDR3 totals 15 residues.